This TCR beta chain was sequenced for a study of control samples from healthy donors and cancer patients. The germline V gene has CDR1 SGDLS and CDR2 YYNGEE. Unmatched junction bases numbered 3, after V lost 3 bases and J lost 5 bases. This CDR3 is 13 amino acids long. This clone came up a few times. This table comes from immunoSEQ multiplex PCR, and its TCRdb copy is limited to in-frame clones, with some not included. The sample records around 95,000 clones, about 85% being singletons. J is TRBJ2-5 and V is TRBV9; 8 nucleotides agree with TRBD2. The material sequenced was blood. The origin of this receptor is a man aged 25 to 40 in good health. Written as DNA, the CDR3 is TGTGCCAGCAGCGCGGGGGGGCGGGAGACCCAGTACTTC. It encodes CASSAGGRETQYF.